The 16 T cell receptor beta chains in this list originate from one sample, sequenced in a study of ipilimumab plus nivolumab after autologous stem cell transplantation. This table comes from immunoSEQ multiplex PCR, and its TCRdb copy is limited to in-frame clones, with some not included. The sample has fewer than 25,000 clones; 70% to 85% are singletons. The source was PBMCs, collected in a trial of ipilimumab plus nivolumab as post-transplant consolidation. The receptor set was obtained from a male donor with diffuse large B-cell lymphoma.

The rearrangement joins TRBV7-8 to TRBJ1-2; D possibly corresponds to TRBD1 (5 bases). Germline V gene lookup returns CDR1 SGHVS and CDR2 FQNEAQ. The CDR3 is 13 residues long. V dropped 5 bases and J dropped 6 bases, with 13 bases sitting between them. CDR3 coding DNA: TGTGCCAGCAGCATCGGGGGGTTAGATGGCTACACCTTC. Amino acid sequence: CASSIGGLDGYTF. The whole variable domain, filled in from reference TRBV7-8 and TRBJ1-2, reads GAGVSQSPRYKVAKRGQDVALRCDPISGHVSLFWYQQALGQGPEFLTYFQNEAQLDKSGLPSDRFFAERPEGSVSTLKIQRTQQEDSAVYLCASSIGGLDGYTFGSGTRLTVV.

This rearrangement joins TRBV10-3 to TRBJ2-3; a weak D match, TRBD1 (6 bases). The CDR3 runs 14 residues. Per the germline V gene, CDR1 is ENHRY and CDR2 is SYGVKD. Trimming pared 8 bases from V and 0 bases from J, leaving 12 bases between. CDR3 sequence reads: CAISGTRSTDTQYF. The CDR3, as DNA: TGTGCCATCTCGGGGACACGAAGCACAGATACGCAGTATTTT.

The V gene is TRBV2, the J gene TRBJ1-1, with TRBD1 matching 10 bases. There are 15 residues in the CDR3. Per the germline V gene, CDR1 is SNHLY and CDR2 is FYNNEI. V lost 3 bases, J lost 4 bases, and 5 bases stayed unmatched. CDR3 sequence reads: CASSDDRGRGTEAFF. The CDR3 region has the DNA TGTGCCAGCAGTGACGACAGGGGGCGCGGCACTGAAGCTTTCTTT.

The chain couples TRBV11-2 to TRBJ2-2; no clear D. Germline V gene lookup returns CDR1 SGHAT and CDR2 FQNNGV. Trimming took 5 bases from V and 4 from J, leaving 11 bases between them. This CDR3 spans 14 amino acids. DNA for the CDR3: TGTGCCAGCAGCCCAAGTAGCATCACCGGGGAGCTGTTTTTT. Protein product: CASSPSSITGELFF.

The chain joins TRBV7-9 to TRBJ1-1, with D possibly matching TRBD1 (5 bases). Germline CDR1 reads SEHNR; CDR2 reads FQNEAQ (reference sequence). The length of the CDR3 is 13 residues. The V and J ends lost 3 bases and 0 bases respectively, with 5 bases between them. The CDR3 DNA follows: TGTGCCAGCAGCTTGGACATGAACACTGAAGCTTTCTTT. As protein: CASSLDMNTEAFF.

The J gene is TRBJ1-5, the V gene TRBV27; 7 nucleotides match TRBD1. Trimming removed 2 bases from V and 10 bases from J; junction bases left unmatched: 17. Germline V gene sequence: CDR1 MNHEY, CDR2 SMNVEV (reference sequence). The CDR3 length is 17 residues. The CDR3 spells CASSLRADRTAGFPQHF. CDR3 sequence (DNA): TGTGCCAGCAGTTTACGAGCGGACAGGACTGCAGGGTTTCCCCAGCATTTT.

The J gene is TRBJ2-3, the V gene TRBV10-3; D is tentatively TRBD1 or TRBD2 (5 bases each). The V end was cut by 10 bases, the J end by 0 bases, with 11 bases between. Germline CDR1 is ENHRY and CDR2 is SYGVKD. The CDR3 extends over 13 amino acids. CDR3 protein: CASRDRSTDTQYF. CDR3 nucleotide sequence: TGTGCCAGCCGGGACCGGAGCACAGATACGCAGTATTTT.

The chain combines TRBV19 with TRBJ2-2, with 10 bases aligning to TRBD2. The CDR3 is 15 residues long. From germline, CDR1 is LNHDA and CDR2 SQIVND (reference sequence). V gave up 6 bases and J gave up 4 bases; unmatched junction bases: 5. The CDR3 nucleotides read TGTGCCAGTAGCGGGACTAGCGAGATCACCGGGGAGCTGTTTTTT. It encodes CASSGTSEITGELFF.

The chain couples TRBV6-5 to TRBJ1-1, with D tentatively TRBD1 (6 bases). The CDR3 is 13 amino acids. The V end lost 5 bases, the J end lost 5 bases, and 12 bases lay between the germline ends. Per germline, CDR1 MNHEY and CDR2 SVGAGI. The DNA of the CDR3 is TGTGCCAGCAGTACAAACAGGGATACTGAAGCTTTCTTT. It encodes CASSTNRDTEAFF.

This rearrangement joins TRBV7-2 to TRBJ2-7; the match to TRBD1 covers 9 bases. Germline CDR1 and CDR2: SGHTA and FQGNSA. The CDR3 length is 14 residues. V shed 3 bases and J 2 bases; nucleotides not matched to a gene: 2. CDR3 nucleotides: TGTGCCAGCAGCTTGGGGACAGGGACCTACGAGCAGTACTTC. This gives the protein CASSLGTGTYEQYF.

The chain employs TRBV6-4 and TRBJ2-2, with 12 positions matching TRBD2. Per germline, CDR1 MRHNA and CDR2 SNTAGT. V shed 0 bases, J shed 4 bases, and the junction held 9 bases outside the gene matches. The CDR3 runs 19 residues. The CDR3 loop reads CASSDSLLAGGPGTGELFF. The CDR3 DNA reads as TGTGCCAGCAGTGACTCATTACTAGCGGGAGGCCCGGGCACCGGGGAGCTGTTTTTT.

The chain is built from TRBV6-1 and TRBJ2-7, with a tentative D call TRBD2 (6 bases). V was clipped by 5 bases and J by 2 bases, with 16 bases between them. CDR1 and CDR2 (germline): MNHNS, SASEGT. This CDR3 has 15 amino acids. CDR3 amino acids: CASSLAGLGTYEQYF. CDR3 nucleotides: TGTGCCAGCAGTTTGGCGGGACTGGGTACCTACGAGCAGTACTTC.

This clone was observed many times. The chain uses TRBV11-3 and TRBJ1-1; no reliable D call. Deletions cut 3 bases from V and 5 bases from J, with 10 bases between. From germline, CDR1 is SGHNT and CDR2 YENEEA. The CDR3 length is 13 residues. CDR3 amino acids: CASSFTLETEAFF. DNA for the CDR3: TGTGCCAGCAGCTTTACATTGGAGACTGAAGCTTTCTTT.

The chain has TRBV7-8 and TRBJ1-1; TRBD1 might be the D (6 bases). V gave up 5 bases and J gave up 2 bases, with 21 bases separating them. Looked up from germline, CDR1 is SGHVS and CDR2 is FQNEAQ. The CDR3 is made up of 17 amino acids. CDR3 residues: CASSEFGGRGTNTEAFF. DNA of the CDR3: TGTGCCAGCAGCGAATTCGGTGGCAGGGGAACAAACACTGAAGCTTTCTTT.

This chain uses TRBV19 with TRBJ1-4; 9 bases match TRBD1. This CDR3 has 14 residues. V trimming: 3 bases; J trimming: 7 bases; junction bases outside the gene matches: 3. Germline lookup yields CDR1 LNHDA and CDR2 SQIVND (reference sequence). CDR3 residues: CASSIGTGPEKLFF. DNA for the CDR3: TGTGCCAGTAGTATCGGGACAGGGCCTGAAAAACTGTTTTTT.

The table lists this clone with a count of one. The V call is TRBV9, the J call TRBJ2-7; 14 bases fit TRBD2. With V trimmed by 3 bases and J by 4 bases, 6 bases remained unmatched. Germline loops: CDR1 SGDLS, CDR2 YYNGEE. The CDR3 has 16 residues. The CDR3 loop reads CASSEGTSGSWYEQYF. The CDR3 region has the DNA TGTGCCAGCAGCGAGGGGACTAGCGGGAGCTGGTACGAGCAGTACTTC.